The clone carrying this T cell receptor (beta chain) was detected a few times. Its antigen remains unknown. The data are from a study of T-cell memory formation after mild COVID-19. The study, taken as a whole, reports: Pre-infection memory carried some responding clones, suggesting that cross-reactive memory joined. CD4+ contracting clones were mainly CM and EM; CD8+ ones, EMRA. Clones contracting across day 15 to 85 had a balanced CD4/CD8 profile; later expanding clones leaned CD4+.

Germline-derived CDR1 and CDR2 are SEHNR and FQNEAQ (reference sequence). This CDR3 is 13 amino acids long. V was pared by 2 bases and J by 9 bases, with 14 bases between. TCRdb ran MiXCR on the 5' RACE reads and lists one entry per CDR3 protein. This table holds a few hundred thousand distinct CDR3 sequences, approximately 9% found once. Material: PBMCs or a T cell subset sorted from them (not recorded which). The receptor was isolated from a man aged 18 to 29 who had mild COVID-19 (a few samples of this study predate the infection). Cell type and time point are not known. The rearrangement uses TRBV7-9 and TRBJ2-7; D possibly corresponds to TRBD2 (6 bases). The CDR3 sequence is CASSLSGTHGQYV. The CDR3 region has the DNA TGTGCCAGCAGCTTATCCGGGACTCATGGGCAGTACGTC.